The source of this T cell receptor beta chain is a study of neurological immune-mediated disorders. 5'RACE generated cDNA with 10-nucleotide random UMIs. Whenever a sequencing run was performed, it yielded over 170 million TCR-beta sequences from 15-18 subjects. TCRdb ran MiXCR on the 5' RACE reads and lists one entry per CDR3 protein. The sample lists tens of thousands of distinct CDR3 sequences, 3% to 4% occurring once. This clonotype occurred many times. Its matching antigen is unknown. Study-wide findings and caveats: Neither clinical nor MRI features showed any association with the multiple sclerosis repertoire cluster, and the authors stated that larger cohorts are needed. Because no CDR3 amino acid sequences were shared across subjects by expanded clones, private repertoires were suggested in all groups.

The source is a woman aged 45 to 65 with multiple sclerosis. Sequenced sample: PBMCs.

CDR3: CASSLSGTGYSNQPQHF. The CDR3 DNA follows: TGTGCCAGCAGCCTATCCGGGACAGGTTATAGCAATCAGCCCCAGCATTTT. V gene TRBV5-5 combines with J gene TRBJ1-5; 8 nucleotides agree with TRBD1. V dropped 4 bases and J dropped 0; count of bases not matched to a gene: 9. Germline values: CDR1 SGHKS, CDR2 YYEKEE (reference sequence). The CDR3 is 17 amino acids.